These 13 T cell receptor beta chains share one sample of origin, sequenced in a study of T cell responses to AZD1222 COVID-19 vaccine (TCRdb year 2021). Library prep was done by the immunoSEQ multiplex PCR assay. TCRdb carries this immuneACCESS record with in-frame sequences only. Its versions omit some clonotypes, under half of them owing to an unresolved V gene in the studies checked, with the rest unexplained. Across this sample there are 75,000 to 90,000 clones, with about 85% seen only once. The ten largest clones capture about 13% of the sample. The sample's time point, from its label and the paper: baseline before first vaccination. This material consisted of peripheral blood, taken on day 0 of AZD1222 vaccination. The receptors were sampled from an adult in good health.

The chain joins TRBV11-3 to TRBJ2-5, with 7 positions matching TRBD1. CDR1 and CDR2 (germline): SGHNT, YENEEA. The V segment lost 1 base and the J segment 4 bases; nucleotides outside the gene matches: 9. This CDR3 has 16 residues. CDR3 protein: CASSLGGGASGETQYF. The CDR3 DNA reads as TGTGCCAGCAGCTTAGGAGGGGGCGCGAGTGGAGAGACCCAGTACTTC.

The chain is built from TRBV7-2 and TRBJ1-2; D not certain. The CDR3 sequence is 13 residues long. Trimming left V 3 bases short and J 1 base short, with 6 bases between. Germline lookup yields CDR1 SGHTA and CDR2 FQGNSA. CDR3 coding DNA: TGTGCCAGCAGCTTGAGGAATAACTATGGCTACACCTTC. Amino acids: CASSLRNNYGYTF. Full variable domain (missing parts from reference TRBV7-2 and TRBJ1-2): GAGVSQSPSNKVTEKGKDVELRCDPISGHTALYWYRQSLGQGLEFLIYFQGNSAPDKSGLPSDRFSAERTGGSVSTLTIQRTQQEDSAVYLCASSLRNNYGYTFGSGTRLTVV.

The gene calls are TRBV10-2 and TRBJ2-5; TRBD2 agrees at 12 bases. Germline lookup yields CDR1 WSHSY and CDR2 SAAADI. Trimming removed 0 bases from V and 5 bases from J; junction bases left unmatched: 10. This CDR3 is built from 18 residues. CDR3 DNA sequence: TGCGCCAGCAGTGAGTCGGGTCTACTAGCGGGGGGAAGGGAGACCCAGTACTTC. Its translation is CASSESGLLAGGRETQYF.

CDR3 bases: TGCGCCAGCAGCTTGGGAGGCACCCACTATAATTCACCCCTCCACTTT. Amino acid sequence: CASSLGGTHYNSPLHF. V and J are TRBV5-1 and TRBJ1-6; D gene uncertain. Trimming cost V 0 bases and J 3 bases, with 10 bases left between them. Per the germline V gene, CDR1 is SGHRS and CDR2 is YFSETQ. This CDR3 has 16 residues.

This rearrangement joins TRBV3-1 (or the pseudogene TRBV3-2) to TRBJ2-1, with TRBD2 identical over 11 bases. The CDR3 spans 14 residues. CDR1 is LGHDT and CDR2 is YNNKEL in the germline V gene (reference sequence). Losses at the gene ends were 4 bases for V and 7 bases for J; bases not matched to a gene: 3. This chain's CDR3 is CASSLPSGGNEQFF. CDR3 nucleotides: TGTGCCAGCAGCCTCCCTAGCGGGGGGAATGAGCAGTTCTTC.

J is TRBJ1-4 and V is TRBV3-1 (or the pseudogene TRBV3-2); D gene uncertain. This CDR3 comprises 15 residues. Germline assignment: CDR1 LGHDT and CDR2 YNNKEL (reference sequence). Trimming left V 4 bases short and J 1 base short, with 10 bases between. The CDR3 bases are TGTGCCAGCAGCCTCAACTCGGGAACTAATGAAAAACTGTTTTTT. Protein product: CASSLNSGTNEKLFF.

The chain links TRBV25-1 to TRBJ1-6; weak D call: TRBD1 (5 bases). The germline gives CDR1 MGHDK, CDR2 SYGVNS. This CDR3 region has 17 residues. The ends were cut back, 0 bases at V and 11 bases at J, with 20 bases in the middle. This CDR3 reads CASSEYGRTNSGPPLHF. CDR3 DNA sequence: TGTGCCAGCAGTGAATATGGCAGGACAAACTCTGGGCCACCCCTCCACTTT.

The V and J genes are TRBV6-4 and TRBJ2-2, with 9 bases matching TRBD2. CDR3 length: 15 residues. V lost 5 bases and J lost 6; bases outside the gene matches: 7. Germline CDR1 is MRHNA and CDR2 is SNTAGT. The CDR3 region is CASSPGLAVAGELFF. The CDR3 region has the DNA TGTGCCAGCAGTCCGGGACTAGCCGTTGCCGGGGAGCTGTTTTTT.

V gene TRBV27 combines with J gene TRBJ2-1, with D maybe TRBD1 (6 bases). Germline V gene lookup returns CDR1 MNHEY and CDR2 SMNVEV (reference sequence). CDR3 length equals 16 residues. V was pared by 6 bases and J by 9 bases, with 24 bases between. CDR3 residues: CASRVFGTLEIGEQFF. In DNA form, the CDR3 reads TGTGCCAGCAGAGTTTTCGGGACACTCGAAATAGGTGAGCAGTTCTTC.

The chain joins TRBV5-1 to TRBJ1-2, with D unresolved. Germline V gene lookup returns CDR1 SGHRS and CDR2 YFSETQ. The germline V and J ends were trimmed by 4 bases and 3 bases, with 13 bases remaining between them. The CDR3 loop spans 14 amino acids. This CDR3 is CASSTSGFDYGYTF. The CDR3 DNA reads TGCGCCAGCAGCACCAGTGGATTCGACTATGGCTACACCTTC.

V is TRBV15 and J is TRBJ2-4, with 7 bases matching TRBD1. CDR1 is LNHNV, CDR2 YYDKDF, per germline (reference sequence). The CDR3 loop spans 15 amino acids. V gave up 3 bases and J gave up 7 bases; unmatched junction bases: 9. CDR3: CATSSRRDSGNIQYF. CDR3 DNA sequence: TGTGCCACCAGCAGCAGAAGGGACAGTGGGAACATTCAGTACTTC.

This sequence joins TRBV4-3 and TRBJ1-3, with a possible D match to TRBD1 (6 bases). V was shortened by 0 bases and J by 0 bases, with 9 bases between the two germline ends. Germline V gene data show CDR1 as LGHNA and CDR2 as YSLEER. The CDR3 sequence is 16 residues long. CDR3 sequence reads: CASSQDRGYSGNTIYF. The CDR3 DNA reads TGCGCCAGCAGCCAAGACAGGGGATACTCTGGAAACACCATATATTTT.

The V call is TRBV7-2, the J call TRBJ1-5; D is ambiguous. Germline CDR1 and CDR2: SGHTA and FQGNSA. CDR3 size: 13 residues. Trimming pared 2 bases from V and 5 bases from J, leaving 7 bases between. CDR3 sequence reads: CASSLLRDQPQHF. For the CDR3, the DNA is TGTGCCAGCAGCTTATTGCGGGATCAGCCCCAGCATTTT.